This entry is about one T cell receptor beta chain. Its matching antigen is unknown. The CDR3 runs to 14 residues. Germline V CDR1 and CDR2: DFQATT, SNEGSKA (reference sequence). V shed 5 bases, J shed 3 bases, and the junction held 4 bases outside the gene matches. This sample was included in a study of identical twins. General study points: Sequences that were beta out-of-frame showed weaker excess twin sharing.

A single record per CDR3 protein comes from TCRdb applying MiXCR to the 5' RACE reads. The sample holds approximately 670,000 distinct CDR3 sequences, 5.5% to 7.5% seen once. The chain uses TRBV20-1 and TRBJ2-2, with TRBD2 matching over 9 bases. The specimen was naive T cells sorted from blood. This sequence was found in a man in his late teens or twenties in good health. In nucleotides, the CDR3 is TGCAGTGCTCCAGCGGGAGGTTACACCGGGGAGCTGTTTTTT. Amino acid sequence: CSAPAGGYTGELFF.